This TCR beta chain is from a study of PD-1 blockade in classical Hodgkin lymphoma. Patients all relapsed after autologous stem cell transplantation, and there was variation in brentuximab vedotin exposure. Generated by immunoSEQ multiplex PCR, the TCRdb table keeps only in-frame clones and is missing some. Of 90,000 or so clones listed, about 93% are singletons. Points from the study as a whole: Newly diagnosed patients had baseline TCR diversity that was reportedly lower than that of healthy donors.

A remark on this clone: The antigen is undetermined.

Trimming cost V 5 bases and J 5 bases; bases outside gene matches: 1. Germline-derived CDR1 and CDR2 are MDHEN and SYDVKM. The CDR3 length is 13 residues. The material was peripheral blood mononuclear cells (PBMCs), obtained before the second cycle of nivolumab. This rearrangement joins TRBV28 to TRBJ1-5; 9 positions agree with TRBD1. The receptor comes from a human donor with classical Hodgkin lymphoma. CDR3 DNA: TGTGCCAGCAGTAGGACAGGGGATCAGCCCCAGCATTTT. Its translation: CASSRTGDQPQHF.